The next 8 T cell receptor beta chains were all read from a single sample in a study of shared clonotypes between healthy human individuals. Assay used: immunoSEQ multiplex PCR; TCRdb lists only in-frame clones, some missing. The sample lists 550,000 to 750,000 clones; roughly 95% were seen once. The naive CD8 fraction comprised CD45RO-negative cells positively selected for CCR7 and excluded terminally differentiated effector memory CD45RA+ cells. Sequences were obtained from naive CD8+ T cells sorted from blood. Receptors were obtained from a woman aged 30 to 39 in good health.

CDR3 in amino acids: CASSWGLARETQYF. DNA for the CDR3: TGTGCCAGCAGCTGGGGACTAGCGAGAGAGACCCAGTACTTC. This chain joins TRBV7-6 and TRBJ2-5, with 10 bases that match TRBD2. Per germline, CDR1 SGHVS and CDR2 FNYEAQ. The J segment lost 4 bases and the V segment lost 4 bases, leaving 3 bases of the junction unmatched. The CDR3 is 14 amino acids.

The genes are TRBV27 and TRBJ2-7; possibly TRBD1 or TRBD2 for D (5 bases each). Trimming pared 5 bases from V and 0 bases from J, leaving 8 bases between. The CDR3 is made up of 13 amino acids. The germline V gene has CDR1 MNHEY and CDR2 SMNVEV (reference sequence). DNA for the CDR3: TGTGCCAGCAGTGCAGGGAGCTCCTACGAGCAGTACTTC. Amino acids: CASSAGSSYEQYF.

The rearrangement joins TRBV27 to TRBJ1-5; a weak D match, TRBD1 (5 bases). With 2 bases removed from V and 5 bases from J, the gap between germline ends came to 13 bases. CDR3 length: 15 amino acids. From germline, CDR1 is MNHEY and CDR2 SMNVEV (reference sequence). CDR3 region: CASSLDPGLDQPQHF. Here the CDR3 DNA reads TGTGCCAGCAGTTTAGACCCAGGGTTGGATCAGCCCCAGCATTTT.

This clone was found once. The gene calls are TRBV5-1 and TRBJ2-7; TRBD1 agrees at 10 bases. The CDR3 consists of 13 residues. The ends lost 3 bases at V and 4 bases at J; junction bases unmatched: 1. Germline V lookup: CDR1 SGHRS, CDR2 YFSETQ. The CDR3 region has the DNA TGCGCCAGCAGCTCGGACAGGGGGTACGAGCAGTACTTC. Protein: CASSSDRGYEQYF. Full variable domain (remainder filled in from reference TRBV5-1 and TRBJ2-7): KAGVTQTPRYLIKTRGQQVTLSCSPISGHRSVSWYQQTPGQGLQFLFEYFSETQRNKGNFPGRFSGRQFSNSRSEMNVSTLELGDSALYLCASSSDRGYEQYFGPGTRLTVT.

The rearrangement links TRBV28 to TRBJ2-1; 8 nucleotides line up with TRBD2. Per germline, CDR1 MDHEN and CDR2 SYDVKM. The CDR3 is 13 residues long. Trimming took 8 bases from V and 5 from J; bases not matched to a gene: 5. The CDR3 sequence: CASRSSGDNEQFF. CDR3 DNA sequence: TGTGCCAGCCGAAGTAGCGGGGACAATGAGCAGTTCTTC. Using reference TRBV28 and TRBJ2-1 for the parts outside the CDR3, the full variable domain is DVKVTQSSRYLVKRTGEKVFLECVQDMDHENMFWYRQDPGLGLRLIYFSYDVKMKEKGDIPEGYSVSREKKERFSLILESASTNQTSMYLCASRSSGDNEQFFGPGTRLTVL.

V is TRBV5-6 and J is TRBJ2-7; possibly TRBD2 for D (6 bases). V shed 5 bases and J shed 2 bases, with 17 bases lying between them. The CDR3 consists of 15 residues. Germline V gives CDR1 SGHDT, CDR2 YYEEEE. The CDR3 region is CASRKKGLPPYEQYF. The CDR3 nucleotides are TGTGCCAGCAGAAAAAAGGGACTTCCACCCTACGAGCAGTACTTC.

The chain couples TRBV5-8 to TRBJ2-1, with TRBD2 as a possible D gene (6 bases). Germline CDR1 is SGHTS and CDR2 is YDEGEE. Deletions cut 3 bases from V and 0 bases from J, with 13 bases between. The CDR3 spans 16 residues. The CDR3 protein is CASSWDFRASYNEQFF. CDR3 sequence (DNA): TGTGCCAGCAGCTGGGACTTCCGAGCCTCCTACAATGAGCAGTTCTTC.

J is TRBJ1-1 and V is TRBV13; possible D gene TRBD1, 5 bases. The length of the CDR3 is 12 residues. In germline, CDR1 is PRHDT, CDR2 FYEKMQ (reference sequence). Trimming removed 5 bases at V and 5 bases at J, with 9 bases between. CDR3 region: CASSQGETEAFF. The CDR3 DNA follows: TGTGCCAGCAGCCAAGGGGAAACTGAAGCTTTCTTT. Looking up the rest from reference TRBV13 and TRBJ1-1 gives the full variable domain: AAGVIQSPRHLIKEKRETATLKCYPIPRHDTVYWYQQGPGQDPQFLISFYEKMQSDKGSIPDRFSAQQFSDYHSELNMSSLELGDSALYFCASSQGETEAFFGQGTRLTVV.